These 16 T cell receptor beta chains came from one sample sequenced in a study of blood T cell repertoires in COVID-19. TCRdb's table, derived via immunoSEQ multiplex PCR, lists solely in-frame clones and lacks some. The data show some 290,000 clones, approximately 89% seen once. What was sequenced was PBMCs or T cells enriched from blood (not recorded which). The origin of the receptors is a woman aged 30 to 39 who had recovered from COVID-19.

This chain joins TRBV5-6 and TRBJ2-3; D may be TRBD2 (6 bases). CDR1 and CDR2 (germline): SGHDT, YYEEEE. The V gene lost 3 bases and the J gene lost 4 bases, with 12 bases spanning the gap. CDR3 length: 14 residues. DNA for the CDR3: TGTGCCAGCAGCTATGCCGGGAGCGCAGATACGCAGTATTTT. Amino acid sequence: CASSYAGSADTQYF.

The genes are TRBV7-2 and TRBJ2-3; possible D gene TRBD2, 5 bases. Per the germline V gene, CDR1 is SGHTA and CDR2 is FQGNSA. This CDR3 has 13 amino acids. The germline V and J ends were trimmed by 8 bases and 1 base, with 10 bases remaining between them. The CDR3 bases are TGTGCCAGCGGCAACGGGGGCACAGATACGCAGTATTTT. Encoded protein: CASGNGGTDTQYF.

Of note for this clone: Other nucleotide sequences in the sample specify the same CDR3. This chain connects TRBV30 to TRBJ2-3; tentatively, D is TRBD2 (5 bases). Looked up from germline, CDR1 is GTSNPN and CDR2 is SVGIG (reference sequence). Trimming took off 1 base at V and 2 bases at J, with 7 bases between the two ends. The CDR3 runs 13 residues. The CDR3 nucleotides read TGTGCCTGGAGTGCGGGGAACACAGATACGCAGTATTTT. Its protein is CAWSAGNTDTQYF.

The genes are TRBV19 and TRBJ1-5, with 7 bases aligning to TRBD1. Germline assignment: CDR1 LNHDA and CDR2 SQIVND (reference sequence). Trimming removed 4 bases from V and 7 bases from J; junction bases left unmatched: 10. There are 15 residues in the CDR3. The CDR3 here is CASSTYRGGWQPQHF. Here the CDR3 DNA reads TGTGCCAGTAGTACCTACAGGGGAGGTTGGCAGCCCCAGCATTTT.

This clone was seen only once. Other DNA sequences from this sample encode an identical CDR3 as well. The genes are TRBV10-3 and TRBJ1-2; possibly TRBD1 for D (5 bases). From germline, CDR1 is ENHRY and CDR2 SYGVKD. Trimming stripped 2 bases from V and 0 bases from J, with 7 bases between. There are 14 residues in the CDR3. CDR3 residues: CAISEGHTNYGYTF. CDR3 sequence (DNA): TGTGCCATCAGTGAGGGACATACTAACTATGGCTACACCTTC.

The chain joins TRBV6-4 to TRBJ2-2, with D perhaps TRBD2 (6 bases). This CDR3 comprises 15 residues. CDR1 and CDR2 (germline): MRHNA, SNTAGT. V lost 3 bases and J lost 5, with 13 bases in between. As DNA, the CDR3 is TGTGCCAGCAGTGAGGGGGGTGCCTCGACCGGGGAGCTGTTTTTT. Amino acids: CASSEGGASTGELFF.

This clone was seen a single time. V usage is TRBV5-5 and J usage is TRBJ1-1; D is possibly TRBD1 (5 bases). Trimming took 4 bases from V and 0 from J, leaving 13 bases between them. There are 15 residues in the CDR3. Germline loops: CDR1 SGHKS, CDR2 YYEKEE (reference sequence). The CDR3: CASSQQVTMNTEAFF. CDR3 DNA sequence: TGTGCCAGCAGCCAACAGGTAACAATGAACACTGAAGCTTTCTTT.

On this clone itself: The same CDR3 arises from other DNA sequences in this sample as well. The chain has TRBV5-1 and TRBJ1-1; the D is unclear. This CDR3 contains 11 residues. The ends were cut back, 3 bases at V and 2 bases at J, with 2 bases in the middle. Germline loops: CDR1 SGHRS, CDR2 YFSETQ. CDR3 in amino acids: CASSSNTEAFF. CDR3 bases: TGCGCCAGCAGCTCTAACACTGAAGCTTTCTTT.

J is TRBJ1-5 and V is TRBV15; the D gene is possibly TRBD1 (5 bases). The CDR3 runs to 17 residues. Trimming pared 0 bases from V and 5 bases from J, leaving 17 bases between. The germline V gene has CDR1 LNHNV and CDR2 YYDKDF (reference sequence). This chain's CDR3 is CATSRDRLGQAHQPQHF. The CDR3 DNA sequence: TGTGCCACCAGCAGAGATCGTTTGGGGCAGGCTCATCAGCCCCAGCATTTT.

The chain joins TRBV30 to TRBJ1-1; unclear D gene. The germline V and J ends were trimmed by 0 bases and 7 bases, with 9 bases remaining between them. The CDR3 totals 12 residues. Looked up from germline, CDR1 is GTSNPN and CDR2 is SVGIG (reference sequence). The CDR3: CAWSVQFLEAFF. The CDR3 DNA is TGTGCCTGGAGTGTACAGTTCCTTGAAGCTTTCTTT.

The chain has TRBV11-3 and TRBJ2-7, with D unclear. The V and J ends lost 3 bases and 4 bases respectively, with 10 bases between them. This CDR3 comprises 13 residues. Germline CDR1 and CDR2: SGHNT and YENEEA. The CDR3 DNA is TGTGCCAGCAGCTTGGCAGGCCAATACGAGCAGTACTTC. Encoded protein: CASSLAGQYEQYF.

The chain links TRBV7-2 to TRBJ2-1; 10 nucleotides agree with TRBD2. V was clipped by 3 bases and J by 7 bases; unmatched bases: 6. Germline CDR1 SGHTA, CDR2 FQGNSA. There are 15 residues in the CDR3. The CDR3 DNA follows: TGTGCCAGCAGCTTCAGCGGGAGGGCCTTTAATGAGCAGTTCTTC. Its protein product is CASSFSGRAFNEQFF.

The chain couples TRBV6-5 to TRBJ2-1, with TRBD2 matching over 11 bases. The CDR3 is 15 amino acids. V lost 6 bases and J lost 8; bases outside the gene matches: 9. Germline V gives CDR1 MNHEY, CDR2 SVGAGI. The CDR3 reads CASSALLAGVDEQFF. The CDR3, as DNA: TGTGCCAGCAGCGCCCTACTAGCGGGAGTTGATGAGCAGTTCTTC.

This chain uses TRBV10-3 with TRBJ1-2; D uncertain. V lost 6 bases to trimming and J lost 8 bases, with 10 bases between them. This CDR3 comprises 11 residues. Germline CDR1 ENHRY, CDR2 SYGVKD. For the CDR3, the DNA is TGTGCCATCAGCGCGGGTAGCGGCTACACCTTC. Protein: CAISAGSGYTF.

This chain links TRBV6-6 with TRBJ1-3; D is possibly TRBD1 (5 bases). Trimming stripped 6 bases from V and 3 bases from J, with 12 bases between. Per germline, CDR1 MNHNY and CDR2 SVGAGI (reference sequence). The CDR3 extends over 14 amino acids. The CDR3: CASSWGLLGNTIYF. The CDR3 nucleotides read TGTGCCAGCAGCTGGGGACTTCTTGGAAACACCATATATTTT.

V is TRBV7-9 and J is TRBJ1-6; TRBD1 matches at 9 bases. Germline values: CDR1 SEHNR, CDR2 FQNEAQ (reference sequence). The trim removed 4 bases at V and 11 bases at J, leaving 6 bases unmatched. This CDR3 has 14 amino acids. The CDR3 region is CASSSGQGNPPLHF. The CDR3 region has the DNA TGTGCCAGCAGCTCTGGACAGGGGAATCCACCCCTCCACTTT.